This T cell receptor (beta chain) comes out of a study of T-cell reconstitution after alpha-beta-depleted transplantation in children. Deletions cut 4 bases from V and 0 bases from J, with 13 bases between. CDR3 length: 16 residues. The germline V gene encodes CDR1 SGHKS and CDR2 YYEKEE (reference sequence). A library of TCRbeta sequences, prepared with unique molecular identifiers, was generated. TCRdb called the PCR reads again in MiXCR, with one record for every CDR3 protein. The sample shows around 380,000 distinct CDR3 sequences, about a tenth of them seen only once. This clonotype was counted between two and nine times.

The specimen comprised PBMCs from the stem cell graft donor, sampled from the stem cell graft. V is TRBV5-5 and J is TRBJ1-4, with a tentative D call TRBD1 (5 bases). The receptor was isolated from a human donor who donated a stem cell graft to a child with acute myeloid leukemia. Here the CDR3 reads CASSEGLRTTNEKLFF. In DNA, the CDR3 is TGTGCCAGCAGCGAGGGGCTTCGGACAACTAATGAAAAACTGTTTTTT. Using reference TRBV5-5 and TRBJ1-4 for the parts outside the CDR3, the full variable domain is DAGVTQSPTHLIKTRGQQVTLRCSPISGHKSVSWYQQVLGQGPQFIFQYYEKEERGRGNFPDRFSARQFPNYSSELNVNALLLGDSALYLCASSEGLRTTNEKLFFGSGTQLSVL.